This is a list of T cell receptor beta chains from one sample in a study of T-cell reconstitution after alpha-beta-depleted transplantation in children. TCRdb called the PCR reads again in MiXCR, with one record for every CDR3 protein. The table includes approximately 510,000 distinct CDR3 sequences, 18% detected once. Material: PBMCs from the stem cell graft donor, obtained from the stem cell graft. All receptors derive from a human donor who donated a stem cell graft to a child with acute lymphoblastic leukemia. The CDR3 runs from the conserved cysteine through the conserved F or W. D genes are given only for firm matches. A clone size is listed for some rows: how often the clone was seen (once, few, many), or a class if it is expanded.

18	TRBJ2-1	TRBV9	TRBD2	few	TGTGCCAGCAGCGTAGGCGGGAGGGGAGTCTACTCCTACAATGAGCAGTTCTTC	CASSVGGRGVYSYNEQFF
19	TRBJ2-6	TRBV9	-	-	TGTGCCAGCAGCGTACGGAGGGGACAGCCCACTCTGGGCGCCAACGTCCTGACTTTC	CASSVRRGQPTLGANVLTF
11	TRBJ1-1	TRBV20-1	TRBD1	many	TGCAGTGCTAAGCCGGGACAGTTGGCTTTCTTT	CSAKPGQLAFF
15	TRBJ1-6	TRBV5-1	-	many	TGCGCCAGCAGCTTGATTCAGGGAGGAAATTCACCCCTCCACTTT	CASSLIQGGNSPLHF
13	TRBJ1-1	TRBV5-1	-	few	TGCGCCAGCAGCTATGACCTGAACACTGAAGCTTTCTTT	CASSYDLNTEAFF
16	TRBJ2-7	TRBV18	-	-	TGTGCCAGCTCACCAGAGACAGGGAGGGACCCCTACGAGCAGTACTTC	CASSPETGRDPYEQYF
13	TRBJ2-3	TRBV18	-	-	TGTGCCAGCTCACCACCGATCACAGATACGCAGTATTTT	CASSPPITDTQYF
16	TRBJ2-1	TRBV10-2	TRBD2	-	TGCGCCAGCAGTGTATCCGGGACTAGCGTCCCCAATGAGCAGTTCTTC	CASSVSGTSVPNEQFF
16	TRBJ2-5	TRBV15	-	-	TGTGCCACCAGCAGAGGCGCGGGACGGCTCCAAGAGACCCAGTACTTC	CATSRGAGRLQETQYF
16	TRBJ2-5	TRBV3-1	TRBD1	few	TGTGCCAGCACCACCCAGGGGACAGGGGGCTCGGAGACCCAGTACTTC	CASTTQGTGGSETQYF